This T cell receptor beta chain was sequenced for a study of tumor and adjacent non-tumor tissue in lung cancer. Study details: There were some 11 adenocarcinoma, a couple of squamous cell carcinoma and 1 small cell lung cancer cases. The patients, some ten men and five or six women, were roughly 31 to 80 with stage I to III disease.

Germline V lookup: CDR1 DFQATT, CDR2 SNEGSKA (reference sequence). The CDR3 loop spans 16 amino acids. Study-wide points: Tumor tissue had significantly higher TCR diversity than normal lung.

No cell sorting was done before RNA was extracted from the tissue. Between August and November 2014, newly diagnosed, chemotherapy-naive lung cancer patients underwent thoracic surgery in China. The library came from three nested PCR rounds adapted from ARM-PCR protocols. One entry per CDR3 protein, called by TCRdb with MiXCR from the multiplex PCR reads. The sample includes 75,000 to 95,000 distinct CDR3 sequences, around 70% of them seen just once. To note about this clonotype: The antigen remains unidentified. An end of the junction differs from the germline gene, which may be a read error.

This chain joins TRBV20-1 and TRBJ2-1; D may be TRBD2 (6 bases). The receptor was derived from a woman aged 40-49 years with non-small cell lung cancer. Material: lung tumor tissue. This chain's CDR3 is CRANTLSGGNYNEQFF. The CDR3 nucleotides are TGCAGGGCTAACACTTTGAGTGGGGGGAACTACAATGAACAGTTCTTC.